This T cell receptor (beta chain) was obtained from a study of blood T cells in healthy people across ages. Sample-barcoded 5' priming and a J-beta primer mix drove a second PCR of roughly 7 to 11 cycles. TCRdb analysed the 5' RACE reads with MiXCR anew, one entry per CDR3 protein. The sample shows 780,000 or so distinct CDR3 sequences, approximately 25% of them seen only once. Unmatched junction bases numbered 7, after V lost 4 bases and J lost 2 bases. The CDR3 runs 17 residues. CDR1 SGHKS and CDR2 YYEKEE come from the germline V gene (reference sequence). The data were also submitted as part of a second study, on T cells of mothers and their children.

The sequence came from a boy aged 5-17 years in good health. Material: blood. This chain uses TRBV5-5 with TRBJ2-3; the match to TRBD2 covers 13 bases. The CDR3 coding sequence is TGTGCCAGCAGCGCGCCGGGACTAGCGGGGAACACAGATACGCAGTATTTT. This gives the protein CASSAPGLAGNTDTQYF. The whole variable domain, filled in from reference TRBV5-5 and TRBJ2-3, reads DAGVTQSPTHLIKTRGQQVTLRCSPISGHKSVSWYQQVLGQGPQFIFQYYEKEERGRGNFPDRFSARQFPNYSSELNVNALLLGDSALYLCASSAPGLAGNTDTQYFGPGTRLTVL.